This T cell receptor (beta chain) appears in the sequencing data of a study of cytomegalovirus exposure and HLA in healthy donors. PCR amplification relied on 60 Vbeta primers (plus 13 Jbeta primers). Repertoires were generated with immunoSEQ multiplex PCR, while TCRdb's copy carries only in-frame clones and drops some. The sample carries 80,000 or so clones, about 71% recorded once. The CDR3 extends over 15 amino acids. The germline V gene has CDR1 SGDLS and CDR2 YYNGEE. V was pared by 4 bases and J by 4 bases, with 4 bases of the junction left unmatched. Turning to this clone: No antigen is known for it.

Study results and caveats: In vitro data verified three CMV-associated chains as specific for CMV antigens. A later look showed TCR association rates differing by HLA locus, highest for DRB1 and lowest for HLA-C. Donors were assumed by presence/absence analyses to have roughly uniform sequencing depth.

The clonotype originates from a woman in her thirties or forties in good health and CMV-seronegative. The sequenced sample was PBMCs. The V gene is TRBV9, the J gene TRBJ2-3; 12 nucleotides agree with TRBD2. In DNA form, the CDR3 reads TGTGCCAGCAGCTCAACTAGCGGGGGGTCAGATACGCAGTATTTT. As protein: CASSSTSGGSDTQYF.